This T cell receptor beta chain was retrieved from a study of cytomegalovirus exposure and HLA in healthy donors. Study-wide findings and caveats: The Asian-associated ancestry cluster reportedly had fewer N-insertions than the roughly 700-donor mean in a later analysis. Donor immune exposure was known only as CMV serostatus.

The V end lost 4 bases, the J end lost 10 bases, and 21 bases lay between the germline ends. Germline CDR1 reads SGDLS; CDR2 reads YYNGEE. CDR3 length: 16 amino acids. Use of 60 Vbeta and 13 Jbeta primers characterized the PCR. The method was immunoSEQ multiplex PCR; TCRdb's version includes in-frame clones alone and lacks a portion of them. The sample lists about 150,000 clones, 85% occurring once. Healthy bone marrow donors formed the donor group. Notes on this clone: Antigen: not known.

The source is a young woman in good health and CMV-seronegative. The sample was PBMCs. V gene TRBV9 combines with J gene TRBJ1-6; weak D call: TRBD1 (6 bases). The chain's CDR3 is CASSRVGGRGHSPLHF. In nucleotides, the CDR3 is TGTGCCAGCAGCCGCGTAGGAGGCAGGGGTCACTCACCCCTCCACTTT.